A single sample is the source of the 17 T cell receptor beta chains below, sequenced in a study of blood T cell repertoires in COVID-19. The repertoire was sequenced with immunoSEQ multiplex PCR; TCRdb's copy has only in-frame clones and lacks some. The sample comprises 70,000 or so clones, roughly four fifths of which are singletons, and just under 15% rests with the top ten. Sequenced: peripheral blood. The receptors originated from a man aged 55 to 70 with COVID-19, enrolled during active disease.

This clone has only a few counts. The V call is TRBV18, the J call TRBJ1-4; no clear D. Germline-derived CDR1 and CDR2 are KGHSH and LQKENI. This CDR3 has 16 amino acids. The germline V and J ends were trimmed by 3 bases and 2 bases, with 13 bases remaining between them. CDR3 DNA sequence: TGTGCCAGCTCACCGTCCTCGGGGAGGACTAATGAAAAACTGTTTTTT. Its protein is CASSPSSGRTNEKLFF.

V usage is TRBV6-5 and J usage is TRBJ2-1; TRBD2 aligns across 10 bases. The germline V gene has CDR1 MNHEY and CDR2 SVGAGI. There are 14 residues in the CDR3. The V segment lost 5 bases and the J segment 7 bases; nucleotides outside the gene matches: 5. DNA for the CDR3: TGTGCCAGCAGTCTAGCGGGAGCAGGTAATGAGCAGTTCTTC. The encoded protein is CASSLAGAGNEQFF.

The chain uses TRBV24-1 and TRBJ2-1; 10 bases are shared with TRBD2. Germline lookup yields CDR1 KGHDR and CDR2 SFDVKD. With 3 bases clipped from V and 0 bases from J, the junction kept 13 bases outside the gene matches. CDR3 size: 20 residues. The CDR3 loop is CATSDPRVAGGPSSYNEQFF. The CDR3 DNA reads as TGTGCCACCAGTGATCCCCGGGTAGCGGGGGGTCCTAGCTCCTACAATGAGCAGTTCTTC.

The J gene is TRBJ1-1, the V gene TRBV7-9, with D possibly matching TRBD1 (6 bases). This CDR3 contains 13 residues. Trimming pared 5 bases from V and 4 bases from J, leaving 11 bases between. The germline CDR1 and CDR2 sequences are SEHNR and FQNEAQ (reference sequence). The CDR3 here is CASSLGQTTEAFF. In DNA, the CDR3 is TGTGCCAGCAGCCTCGGACAGACCACTGAAGCTTTCTTT.

The gene calls are TRBV6-2 or TRBV6-3 and TRBJ1-5, with D possibly TRBD1 on 6 matching bases. Deletions cut 5 bases from V and 7 bases from J, with 15 bases between. The germline V gene encodes CDR1 MNHEY and CDR2 SVGEGT. This CDR3 spans 14 amino acids. The CDR3 DNA follows: TGTGCCAGCAGTGAGGGGGGGTTTTACCAGCCCCAGCATTTT. Amino acid sequence: CASSEGGFYQPQHF.

The gene calls are TRBV28 and TRBJ2-4; weak D call: TRBD1 (6 bases). Trimming left V 6 bases short and J 0 bases short, with 15 bases between. Germline assignment: CDR1 MDHEN and CDR2 SYDVKM. The CDR3 spans 16 residues. The DNA for the CDR3 is TGTGCCAGCAGAGGGGACACTCCCCTAGCCAAAAACATTCAGTACTTC. It yields the protein CASRGDTPLAKNIQYF.

This clone was recorded only once. This rearrangement joins TRBV28 to TRBJ1-2; maybe TRBD1 (5 bases). This CDR3 comprises 12 residues. Germline V gene data show CDR1 as MDHEN and CDR2 as SYDVKM. V was clipped by 7 bases and J by 8 bases, with 14 bases between them. CDR3 region: CASNWGGRGYTF. DNA of the CDR3: TGTGCCAGCAACTGGGGGGGACGGGGCTACACCTTC.

The chain couples TRBV7-2 to TRBJ2-7; 8 bases are shared with TRBD2. The CDR3 length is 15 residues. With V trimmed by 2 bases and J by 2 bases, 5 bases remained unmatched. The germline CDR1 and CDR2 sequences are SGHTA and FQGNSA. In DNA form, the CDR3 reads TGTGCCAGCAGCTTACGGGCGGGAGGCACCTACGAGCAGTACTTC. Translated, it gives CASSLRAGGTYEQYF.

This clone was seen repeatedly, ten times or more. V and J are TRBV28 and TRBJ1-5; 9 bases line up with TRBD1. Germline CDR1 MDHEN, CDR2 SYDVKM. Losses at the gene ends were 3 bases for V and 0 bases for J; bases not matched to a gene: 6. This CDR3 is 17 amino acids long. Here the CDR3 reads CASSLTGGAYSNQPQHF. The CDR3 DNA reads as TGTGCCAGCAGTTTGACAGGGGGGGCATATAGCAATCAGCCCCAGCATTTT. The full variable domain, completed using reference TRBV28 and TRBJ1-5, is DVKVTQSSRYLVKRTGEKVFLECVQDMDHENMFWYRQDPGLGLRLIYFSYDVKMKEKGDIPEGYSVSREKKERFSLILESASTNQTSMYLCASSLTGGAYSNQPQHFGDGTRLSIL.

The gene calls are TRBV5-5 and TRBJ2-1; 9 bases fit TRBD2. Unmatched junction bases numbered 2, after V lost 0 bases and J lost 4 bases. The CDR3 has 15 residues. Germline lookup yields CDR1 SGHKS and CDR2 YYEKEE (reference sequence). CDR3 in DNA: TGTGCCAGCAGCTTGGGTCTAGCGGGATACAATGAGCAGTTCTTC. Translated: CASSLGLAGYNEQFF.

V gene TRBV5-4 combines with J gene TRBJ2-2; D is unclear. The CDR3 length is 12 residues. CDR1 SGHNT and CDR2 YYREEE come from the germline V gene (reference sequence). V lost 4 bases to trimming and J lost 6 bases, with 7 bases between them. Here the CDR3 reads CASSTSSGELFF. The DNA of the CDR3 is TGTGCCAGCAGCACTTCGTCCGGGGAGCTGTTTTTT.

The chain employs TRBV4-1 and TRBJ1-2, with 9 positions matching TRBD1. The CDR3 is 15 amino acids. V dropped 2 bases and J dropped 3; count of bases not matched to a gene: 4. Germline values: CDR1 MGHRA, CDR2 YSYEKL. The chain's CDR3 is CASSQPGQGDYGYTF. The DNA of the CDR3 is TGCGCCAGCAGCCAACCGGGACAGGGTGACTATGGCTACACCTTC.

The chain recombines TRBV7-3 with TRBJ2-2, with 7 bases lining up with TRBD1. This CDR3 has 14 amino acids. V gave up 4 bases and J gave up 11 bases; unmatched junction bases: 10. Germline lookup yields CDR1 SGHTA and CDR2 FQGTGA. The CDR3 sequence: CASSSPSTGAELFF. In nucleotides, the CDR3 is TGTGCCAGCAGCTCCCCATCTACAGGGGCCGAGCTGTTTTTT.

The rearrangement joins TRBV30 to TRBJ1-4; D call uncertain. From germline, CDR1 is GTSNPN and CDR2 SVGIG (reference sequence). The CDR3 covers 12 residues. The germline V and J ends were trimmed by 0 bases and 10 bases, with 9 bases remaining between them. CDR3 nucleotides: TGTGCCTGGAGTGTTAGCCTCGGAAAACTGTTTTTT. Translated, it gives CAWSVSLGKLFF.

The chain employs TRBV25-1 and TRBJ2-2; 8 bases map to TRBD2. The CDR3 has 14 amino acids. Germline V CDR1 and CDR2: MGHDK, SYGVNS. V lost 8 bases to trimming and J lost 5 bases; unmatched junction nucleotides: 7. The CDR3 region is CASGPGLATGELFF. CDR3 nucleotides: TGTGCCAGCGGTCCAGGACTAGCAACCGGGGAGCTGTTTTTT.

The gene calls are TRBV10-1 and TRBJ2-2; D uncertain. Germline CDR1 reads WNHNN; CDR2 reads SYGVQD (reference sequence). V lost 6 bases, J lost 10 bases, and 18 bases lay in between. The CDR3 consists of 14 residues. The CDR3 spells CASSPVASQAELFF. In nucleotides, the CDR3 is TGCGCCAGCAGCCCGGTGGCCAGTCAGGCGGAGCTGTTTTTT.

This clone was recorded once. This chain uses TRBV12-3 or TRBV12-4 with TRBJ2-7; D might be TRBD1 (5 bases). This CDR3 region has 13 residues. V gave up 7 bases and J gave up 2 bases, with 12 bases separating them. The CDR3 protein is CASTKSRAYEQYF. Here the CDR3 DNA reads TGTGCCAGCACCAAAAGCAGGGCCTACGAGCAGTACTTC.